This T cell receptor beta chain was profiled in a study of CD8+CD57+ T cells in acquired aplastic anemia. The overall study: Sorted CD4+ and CD8+ cells gave a mean 3.2 ug DNA, range about 0.17 to 27.4 ug.

Template material for TCR beta VDJ and CDR3 profiling consisted of genomic DNA. Using its own MiXCR run on the reads, TCRdb lists one record per CDR3 protein. The sample has 150,000 to 180,000 distinct CDR3 sequences, less than 60% seen once; the top ten hold about 12%. Sequencing involved patients with CD8+CD57+ cell expansion previously shown by flow cytometry. Severe acquired aplastic anemia was diagnosed in all patients. Patients had undergone no therapy by the time their blood was sampled. The CDR3 consists of 14 residues. Per the germline V gene, CDR1 is ENHRY and CDR2 is SYGVKD. Trimming took 6 bases from V and 2 from J, leaving 12 bases between them.

The TCR comes from a human donor with aplastic anemia. This rearrangement joins TRBV10-3 to TRBJ2-3, with D uncertain. Sequencing was carried out using sorted CD4+, CD8+, or CD8+CD57+ T cells (not recorded which) from PBMCs. Written as DNA, the CDR3 is TGTGCCATCAGGGTAGGGCCCACCACAGATACGCAGTATTTT. This translates into CAIRVGPTTDTQYF.